The 28 T cell receptor beta chains reported below all come from one sample, sequenced in a study of T cells after yellow fever vaccination. TCRdb processed the 5' RACE reads anew with MiXCR; each CDR3 protein has one entry. The table records 450,000 to 650,000 distinct CDR3 sequences, just over 20% of them present only once. Sequences were derived from PBMCs, sampled around 3 weeks after the first yellow fever vaccination. The receptor source for this set is a man between 18 and 35 years old who received the YFV17D yellow fever vaccine.

This chain links TRBV30 with TRBJ1-5; D perhaps matches TRBD1 (5 bases). Trimming stripped 4 bases from V and 4 bases from J, with 8 bases between. CDR1 is GTSNPN and CDR2 is SVGIG in the germline V gene (reference sequence). The CDR3 loop spans 12 amino acids. For the CDR3, the DNA is TGTGCCTGGAATCAGGGAAATCAGCCCCAGCATTTT. It specifies CAWNQGNQPQHF.

This clonotype was counted many times. The junction shows a germline mismatch at one end, possibly a read error. The V gene is TRBV7-9, the J gene TRBJ1-3; D is uncertain. The CDR3 spans 12 residues. Looked up from germline, CDR1 is SEHNR and CDR2 is FQNEAQ (reference sequence). The CDR3 DNA reads TGCGCCAGCAGCTTGGAAGGAAACACCATATATTTT. This translates into CASSLEGNTIYF.

The chain has TRBV7-2 and TRBJ2-7; 8 bases are shared with TRBD2. The germline CDR1 and CDR2 sequences are SGHTA and FQGNSA. The CDR3 runs to 16 residues. V lost 5 bases to trimming and J lost 3 bases; unmatched junction nucleotides: 12. CDR3 region: CASSPDLAGPNYEQYF. The CDR3 DNA sequence: TGTGCCAGCAGCCCCGACCTAGCGGGCCCAAACTACGAGCAGTACTTC. Looking up the rest from reference TRBV7-2 and TRBJ2-7 gives the full variable domain: GAGVSQSPSNKVTEKGKDVELRCDPISGHTALYWYRQSLGQGLEFLIYFQGNSAPDKSGLPSDRFSAERTGGSVSTLTIQRTQQEDSAVYLCASSPDLAGPNYEQYFGPGTRLTVT.

This clonotype was detected a few times. The chain uses TRBV4-1 and TRBJ2-1; no clear D. The CDR3 is 15 residues long. The V and J ends lost 0 bases and 7 bases respectively, with 13 bases between them. Looked up from germline, CDR1 is MGHRA and CDR2 is YSYEKL. CDR3 DNA: TGCGCCAGCAGCCAAGATGGTACCGTTAGAAATGAGCAGTTCTTC. It codes for CASSQDGTVRNEQFF.

The V and J genes are TRBV18 and TRBJ1-1; D is ambiguous. The CDR3 consists of 14 residues. The V end lost 0 bases, the J end lost 7 bases, and 12 bases lay between the germline ends. Germline V lookup: CDR1 KGHSH, CDR2 LQKENI. The CDR3 region has the DNA TGTGCCAGCTCACCACCGATGGACGGTTATGAAGCTTTCTTT. Translation gives CASSPPMDGYEAFF. Drawing the rest from reference TRBV18 and TRBJ1-1, the complete variable domain is NAGVMQNPRHLVRRRGQEARLRCSPMKGHSHVYWYRQLPEEGLKFMVYLQKENIIDESGMPKERFSAEFPKEGPSILRIQQVVRGDSAAYFCASSPPMDGYEAFFGQGTRLTVV.

There are a few counts of this clonotype. V usage is TRBV28 and J usage is TRBJ2-7; TRBD1 matches 7 bases. J gave up 5 bases and V 11 bases, and 3 bases lay outside the gene matches. The CDR3 extends over 10 amino acids. CDR1 and CDR2 (germline): MDHEN, SYDVKM. In DNA form, the CDR3 reads TGTGCCGTCGGACAGGACGAGCAGTACGTC. It yields the protein CAVGQDEQYV.

This clonotype was counted a few times. The V call is TRBV24-1, the J call TRBJ2-2; the D is unclear. The CDR3 spans 11 residues. Germline lookup yields CDR1 KGHDR and CDR2 SFDVKD. Deletions cut 1 base from V and 10 bases from J, with 3 bases between. DNA for the CDR3: TGTGCCACCAGTGATTTCTTGGAGCTGTTTTTT. It specifies CATSDFLELFF.

The CDR3 is CASTAFRQGQETQYF. The CDR3 DNA follows: TGTGCCAGCACCGCATTTAGACAGGGGCAAGAGACCCAGTACTTC. The V and J genes are TRBV7-6 and TRBJ2-5, with 8 bases matching TRBD1. The germline gives CDR1 SGHVS, CDR2 FNYEAQ. This CDR3 region has 15 residues. V dropped 7 bases and J dropped 2; count of bases not matched to a gene: 9.

Only a few counts were recorded for this clonotype. The chain has TRBV12-3 or TRBV12-4 and TRBJ2-1; 8 nucleotides align to TRBD2. The CDR3 has 14 residues. V dropped 1 base and J dropped 6; count of bases not matched to a gene: 2. Here the CDR3 reads CASSLGLASNEQFF. CDR3 in DNA: TGTGCCAGCAGTTTAGGACTAGCGTCCAATGAGCAGTTCTTC.

In its sample, this clonotype was seen a few times. The rearrangement joins TRBV6-4 to TRBJ1-5; D gene ambiguous. V was shortened by 3 bases and J by 6 bases, with 15 bases between the two germline ends. CDR3 length equals 15 residues. Germline CDR1 is MRHNA and CDR2 is SNTAGT. This CDR3 reads CASSEAGSRVQPQHF. The DNA for the CDR3 is TGTGCCAGCAGTGAGGCGGGGAGCCGGGTTCAGCCCCAGCATTTT.

V usage is TRBV12-3 or TRBV12-4 and J usage is TRBJ2-7; D unclear. This CDR3 has 10 amino acids. V was clipped by 5 bases and J by 4 bases, with 3 bases between them. The CDR3 nucleotides are TGTGCCAGCAGTCGGTACGAGCAGTACTTC. It translates to CASSRYEQYF.

The chain has TRBV5-6 and TRBJ2-7, with TRBD1 matching over 7 bases. CDR3 size: 12 residues. After removal of 4 bases from V and 4 bases from J, the junction contained 2 bases not matched to a gene. Germline V gene lookup returns CDR1 SGHDT and CDR2 YYEEEE. The CDR3 reads CASSMGQYEQYF. The DNA of the CDR3 is TGTGCCAGCAGCATGGGACAGTACGAGCAGTACTTC.

Only a few counts were recorded for this clonotype. The chain links TRBV6-1 to TRBJ2-5, with a possible D match to TRBD1 (6 bases). Looked up from germline, CDR1 is MNHNS and CDR2 is SASEGT. The CDR3 runs to 13 residues. V lost 6 bases and J 5 bases, leaving 13 bases between the germline ends. The CDR3 DNA reads as TGTGCCAGCAGACCAACAGGGCGGGAGACCCAGTACTTC. This encodes CASRPTGRETQYF.

This clonotype was found once. J is TRBJ2-6 and V is TRBV27; the D is unclear. Germline CDR1 MNHEY, CDR2 SMNVEV (reference sequence). This CDR3 comprises 16 residues. Trimming removed 3 bases from V and 1 base from J, with 10 bases in between. CDR3 sequence: CASSFLYGSGANVLTF. The CDR3 coding sequence is TGTGCCAGCAGTTTTCTCTACGGTTCTGGGGCCAACGTCCTGACTTTC.

This chain links TRBV6-2 or TRBV6-3 with TRBJ2-1; possible D gene TRBD2, 5 bases. This CDR3 contains 15 residues. V was cut by 6 bases and J by 0 bases, with 12 bases left in between. The germline gives CDR1 MNHEY, CDR2 SVGEGT. DNA for the CDR3: TGTGCCAGCAGCCCGAGGGCCAGCTCCTACAATGAGCAGTTCTTC. The encoded protein is CASSPRASSYNEQFF.

This sequence joins TRBV7-2 and TRBJ2-1; D unclear. V lost 3 bases and J lost 9, with 6 bases in between. The germline V gene has CDR1 SGHTA and CDR2 FQGNSA. The CDR3 consists of 11 residues. The chain's CDR3 is CASSFFGEQFF. For the CDR3, the DNA is TGTGCCAGCAGCTTCTTCGGTGAGCAGTTCTTC.

This clonotype has at least ten counts. The CDR3 here is CASSTLAGGLGKNIQYF. The CDR3 region has the DNA TGTGCCAGCAGTACGCTAGCGGGGGGGCTTGGCAAAAACATTCAGTACTTC. V gene TRBV12-3 or TRBV12-4 combines with J gene TRBJ2-4; 12 bases line up with TRBD2. There are 17 residues in the CDR3. V lost 5 bases to trimming and J lost 3 bases; unmatched junction nucleotides: 8.

This clonotype was found a few times. The chain employs TRBV30 and TRBJ1-1; TRBD1 matches at 8 bases. CDR1 is GTSNPN, CDR2 SVGIG, per germline (reference sequence). The V gene end was trimmed by 4 bases and the J gene end by 10 bases; junction bases not matched to a gene: 2. This CDR3 has 10 residues. The CDR3 DNA reads as TGTGCCTGGACAGGGGGCAGAGCTTTCTTT. Residues: CAWTGGRAFF. The full variable domain, rest sourced from reference TRBV30 and TRBJ1-1, is SQTIHQWPATLVQPVGSPLSLECTVEGTSNPNLYWYRQAAGRGLQLLFYSVGIGQISSEVPQNLSASRPQDRQFILSSKKLLLSDSGFYLCAWTGGRAFFGQGTRLTVV.

In this sample, this clonotype turned up a few times. V gene TRBV25-1 combines with J gene TRBJ2-2; no firm D call. This CDR3 spans 13 amino acids. Trimming cost V 4 bases and J 6 bases, with 9 bases left between them. Germline assignment: CDR1 MGHDK and CDR2 SYGVNS. As DNA, the CDR3 is TGTGCCAGCAGTGGGGGATGGCCCGGGGAGCTGTTTTTT. Translated, it gives CASSGGWPGELFF.

This clonotype was observed a handful of times. The V and J genes are TRBV5-1 and TRBJ1-1; 7 bases match TRBD1. The CDR3 sequence is 15 residues long. Germline CDR1 reads SGHRS; CDR2 reads YFSETQ. Trimming took 3 bases from V and 1 from J; bases not matched to a gene: 6. CDR3 protein: CASSWGDRPNTEAFF. In nucleotides, the CDR3 is TGCGCCAGCAGCTGGGGGGACAGACCGAACACTGAAGCTTTCTTT.

The chain carries TRBV5-6 and TRBJ2-7; D is unclear. The V end was cut by 4 bases, the J end by 0 bases, with 11 bases between. Germline V gene lookup returns CDR1 SGHDT and CDR2 YYEEEE. The CDR3 runs to 14 residues. This CDR3 is CASSVMRFSYEQYF. CDR3 coding DNA: TGTGCCAGCAGCGTCATGCGATTCTCCTACGAGCAGTACTTC.

V is TRBV6-1 and J is TRBJ1-6; 7 bases fit TRBD1. The junction had 7 bases not matched to a gene; V was cut back by 5 bases and J by 6 bases. This CDR3 spans 15 amino acids. The V gene's germline CDR1 is MNHNS and CDR2 SASEGT. DNA for the CDR3: TGTGCCAGCAGTCAATTGACAGGGACTAATTCACCCCTCCACTTT. Its translation: CASSQLTGTNSPLHF.

In this sample, this clonotype turned up a few times. CDR3 DNA sequence: TGTGCCAGCAGTCCCTTCTCTGTCAAACTAGCCAAAAACATTCAGTACTTC. Protein product: CASSPFSVKLAKNIQYF. This chain connects TRBV27 to TRBJ2-4, with D hard to call. With 5 bases removed from V and 0 bases from J, the gap between germline ends came to 17 bases. Germline V CDR1 and CDR2: MNHEY, SMNVEV (reference sequence). The CDR3 runs to 17 residues.

The chain is built from TRBV29-1 and TRBJ2-3; D gene unclear. Trimming took 4 bases from V and 4 from J, leaving 9 bases between them. CDR1 SQVTM and CDR2 ANQGSEA come from the germline V gene. The CDR3 covers 12 residues. The CDR3 DNA follows: TGCAGCGTTGCCCGCCGAGCAGATACGCAGTATTTT. Amino acids: CSVARRADTQYF.

The chain has TRBV12-3 or TRBV12-4 and TRBJ2-2, with TRBD1 as a possible D gene (5 bases). V shed 7 bases and J shed 1 base, with 10 bases lying between them. This CDR3 is built from 14 residues. CDR3 sequence reads: CASILRGNTGELFF. CDR3 in DNA: TGTGCCAGCATTCTAAGGGGGAACACCGGGGAGCTGTTTTTT.

About this clonotype: Being one base from a much bigger clone, this may be a read error. The chain carries TRBV27 and TRBJ1-1; 8 bases align to TRBD1. V lost 3 bases, J lost 8 bases, and 14 bases stayed unmatched. The CDR3 totals 16 residues. Looked up from germline, CDR1 is MNHEY and CDR2 is SMNVEV (reference sequence). The CDR3 loop is CASSFIDGRGRWEAFF. CDR3 DNA: TGTGCCAGCAGTTTTATTGACGGCAGGGGGCGTTGGGAAGCTTTCTTT.

The chain is built from TRBV7-2 and TRBJ2-2; unclear D gene. Per the germline V gene, CDR1 is SGHTA and CDR2 is FQGNSA. Between the trimmed V and J ends, which lost 5 bases and 0 bases, there was a span of 7 bases. The CDR3 length is 14 residues. The CDR3 reads CASSPAANTGELFF. The CDR3 coding sequence is TGTGCCAGCAGCCCCGCCGCGAACACCGGGGAGCTGTTTTTT.

The chain uses TRBV7-2 and TRBJ1-6; no clear D. The CDR3 runs to 17 residues. Between the trimmed V and J ends, which lost 4 bases and 2 bases, there was a span of 15 bases. The germline gives CDR1 SGHTA, CDR2 FQGNSA. CDR3 sequence reads: CASSSPEMRAYNSPLHF. The CDR3 coding sequence is TGTGCCAGCAGCTCCCCTGAGATGAGGGCCTATAATTCACCCCTCCACTTT.